This T cell receptor (beta chain) derives from a study of T cell changes during pregnancy in multiple sclerosis. Data came from immunoSEQ multiplex PCR; TCRdb stores just in-frame clones and leaves some out. This table has over 60,000 clones, roughly nine tenths appearing once. This CDR3 has 15 residues. Looked up from germline, CDR1 is MNHEY and CDR2 is SMNVEV (reference sequence). Trimming removed 3 bases from V and 4 bases from J, with 15 bases in between. The specimen was CD4+ T cells from peripheral blood mononuclear cells, collected in the third trimester of pregnancy. The source is a female donor in good health, enrolled as a control in a pregnancy study. V and J are TRBV27 and TRBJ1-2; D not resolved. The chain's CDR3 is CASSFSRQAFYGYTF. The CDR3, as DNA: TGTGCCAGCAGTTTTTCACGTCAGGCATTCTATGGCTACACCTTC.